The present T cell receptor (beta chain) was sequenced within a study of monozygotic twins with inflammatory bowel disease. This CDR3 is built from 14 residues. Germline values: CDR1 SGHRS, CDR2 YFSETQ. No DNA is given; TCRdb re-called the 5' RACE reads and lists each CDR3 protein once. Recorded here are around 450,000 distinct CDR3 sequences; the top ten clones represent 2% to 3%. The rearrangement links TRBV5-1 to TRBJ1-6. The receptor was derived from a human donor with ulcerative colitis or Crohn's disease, or a healthy co-twin of an affected twin (not recorded which). Specimen: blood. CDR3 residues: CASSLGQAGSPLHF.